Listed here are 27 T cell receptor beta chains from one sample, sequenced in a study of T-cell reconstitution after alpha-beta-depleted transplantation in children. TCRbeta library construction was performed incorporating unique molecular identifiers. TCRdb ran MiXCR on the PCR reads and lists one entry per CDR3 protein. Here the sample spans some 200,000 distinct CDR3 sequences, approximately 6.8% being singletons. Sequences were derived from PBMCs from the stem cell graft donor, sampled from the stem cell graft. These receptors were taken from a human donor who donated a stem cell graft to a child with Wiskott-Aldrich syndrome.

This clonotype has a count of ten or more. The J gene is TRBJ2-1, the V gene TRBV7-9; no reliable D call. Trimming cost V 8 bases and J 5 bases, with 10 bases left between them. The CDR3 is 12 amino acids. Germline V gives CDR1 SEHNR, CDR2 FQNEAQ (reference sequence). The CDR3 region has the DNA TGTGCCAGCGGTCCGGACCACAATGAGCAGTTCTTC. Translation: CASGPDHNEQFF. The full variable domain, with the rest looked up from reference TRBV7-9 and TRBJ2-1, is DTGVSQNPRHKITKRGQNVTFRCDPISEHNRLYWYRQTLGQGPEFLTYFQNEAQLEKSRLLSDRFSAERPKGSFSTLEIQRTEQGDSAMYLCASGPDHNEQFFGPGTRLTVL.

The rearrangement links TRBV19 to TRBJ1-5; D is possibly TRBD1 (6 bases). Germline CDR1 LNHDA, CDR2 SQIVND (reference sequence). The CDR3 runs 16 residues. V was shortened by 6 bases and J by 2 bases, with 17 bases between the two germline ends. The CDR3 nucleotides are TGTGCCAGTAGACGCCAACAGGGAAAGGGCAATCAGCCCCAGCATTTT. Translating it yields CASRRQQGKGNQPQHF.

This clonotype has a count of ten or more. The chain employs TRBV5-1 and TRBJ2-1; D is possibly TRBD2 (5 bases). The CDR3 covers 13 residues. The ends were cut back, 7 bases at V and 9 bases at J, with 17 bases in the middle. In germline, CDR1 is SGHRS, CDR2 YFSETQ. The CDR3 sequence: CASGPGPGGEQFF. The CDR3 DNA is TGCGCCAGCGGCCCGGGTCCCGGAGGTGAGCAGTTCTTC. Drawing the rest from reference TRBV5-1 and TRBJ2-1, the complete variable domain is KAGVTQTPRYLIKTRGQQVTLSCSPISGHRSVSWYQQTPGQGLQFLFEYFSETQRNKGNFPGRFSGRQFSNSRSEMNVSTLELGDSALYLCASGPGPGGEQFFGPGTRLTVL.

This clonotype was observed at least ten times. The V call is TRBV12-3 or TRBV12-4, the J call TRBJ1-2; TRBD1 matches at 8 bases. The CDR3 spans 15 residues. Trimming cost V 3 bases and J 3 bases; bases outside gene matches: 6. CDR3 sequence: CASSLRTGNYYGYTF. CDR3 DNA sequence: TGTGCCAGCAGTTTGAGGACAGGGAACTACTATGGCTACACCTTC.

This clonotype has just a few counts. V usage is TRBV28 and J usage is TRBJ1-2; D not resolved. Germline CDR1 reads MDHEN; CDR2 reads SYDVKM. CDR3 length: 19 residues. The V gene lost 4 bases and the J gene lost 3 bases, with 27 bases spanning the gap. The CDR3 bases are TGTGCCAGCAGTTCCAGAACTCCCCCGGCCACCGACCCACACTATGGCTACACCTTC. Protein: CASSSRTPPATDPHYGYTF.

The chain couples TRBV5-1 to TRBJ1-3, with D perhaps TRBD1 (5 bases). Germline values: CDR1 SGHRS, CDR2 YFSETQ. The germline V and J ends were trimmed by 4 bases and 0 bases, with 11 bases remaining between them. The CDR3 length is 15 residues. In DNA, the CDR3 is TGCGCCAGCAGCCCGGGACCAAGCTCTGGAAACACCATATATTTT. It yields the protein CASSPGPSSGNTIYF.

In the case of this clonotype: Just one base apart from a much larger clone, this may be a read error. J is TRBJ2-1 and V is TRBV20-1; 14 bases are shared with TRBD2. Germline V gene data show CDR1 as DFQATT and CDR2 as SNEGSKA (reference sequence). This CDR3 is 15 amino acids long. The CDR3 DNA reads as TGCTGTGCTAGACTAGCGGGGGGGCTCTACAATGAGCAGTTCTTC. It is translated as CCARLAGGLYNEQFF.

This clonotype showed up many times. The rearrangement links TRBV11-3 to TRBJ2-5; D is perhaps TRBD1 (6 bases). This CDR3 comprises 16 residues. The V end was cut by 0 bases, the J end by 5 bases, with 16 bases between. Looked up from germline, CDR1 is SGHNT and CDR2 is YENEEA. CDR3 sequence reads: CASSLDGQPGKETQYF. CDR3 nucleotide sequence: TGTGCCAGCAGCTTAGACGGACAGCCCGGGAAGGAGACCCAGTACTTC.

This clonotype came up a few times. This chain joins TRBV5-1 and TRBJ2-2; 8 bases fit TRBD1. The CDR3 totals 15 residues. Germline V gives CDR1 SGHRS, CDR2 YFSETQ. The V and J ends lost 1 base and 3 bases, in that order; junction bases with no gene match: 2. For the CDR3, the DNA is TGCGCCAGCAGCTTGCCGACAGGGGACACCGGGGAGCTGTTTTTT. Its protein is CASSLPTGDTGELFF.

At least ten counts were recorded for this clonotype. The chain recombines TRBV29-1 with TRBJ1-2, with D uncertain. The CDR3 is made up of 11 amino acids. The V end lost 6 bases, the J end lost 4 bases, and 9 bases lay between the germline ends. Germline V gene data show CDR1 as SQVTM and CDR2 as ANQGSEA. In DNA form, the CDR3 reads TGCAGCGTCGCCGACTTCTATGGCTACACCTTC. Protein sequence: CSVADFYGYTF.

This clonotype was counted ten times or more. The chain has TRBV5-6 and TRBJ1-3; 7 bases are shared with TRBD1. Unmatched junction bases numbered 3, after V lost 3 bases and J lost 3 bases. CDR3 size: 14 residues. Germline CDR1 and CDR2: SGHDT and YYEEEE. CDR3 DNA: TGTGCCAGCAGCTATACAGGGGTTGGAAACACCATATATTTT. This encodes CASSYTGVGNTIYF. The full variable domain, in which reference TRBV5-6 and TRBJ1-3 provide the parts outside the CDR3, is DAGVTQSPTHLIKTRGQQVTLRCSPKSGHDTVSWYQQALGQGPQFIFQYYEEEERQRGNFPDRFSGHQFPNYSSELNVNALLLGDSALYLCASSYTGVGNTIYFGEGSWLTVV.

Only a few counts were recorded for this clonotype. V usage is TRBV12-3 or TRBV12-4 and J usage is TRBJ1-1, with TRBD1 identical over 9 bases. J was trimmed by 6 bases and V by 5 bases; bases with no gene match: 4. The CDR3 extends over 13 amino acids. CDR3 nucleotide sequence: TGTGCCAGCAGTCTACAGGGGGCGGCTGAAGCTTTCTTT. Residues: CASSLQGAAEAFF.

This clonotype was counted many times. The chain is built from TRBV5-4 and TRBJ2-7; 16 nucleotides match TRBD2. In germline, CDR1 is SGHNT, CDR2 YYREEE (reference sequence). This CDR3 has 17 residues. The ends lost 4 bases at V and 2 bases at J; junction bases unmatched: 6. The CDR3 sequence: CASSGGLAGGPPYEQYF. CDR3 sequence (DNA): TGTGCCAGCAGCGGGGGACTAGCGGGGGGGCCCCCCTACGAGCAGTACTTC.

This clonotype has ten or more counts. The chain's CDR3 is CASSYSKGGGTEAFF. The CDR3 region has the DNA TGTGCCAGCAGTTACTCGAAAGGGGGTGGAACTGAAGCTTTCTTT. The chain is built from TRBV6-5 and TRBJ1-1, with D perhaps TRBD1 (6 bases). V gave up 0 bases and J gave up 5 bases, with 13 bases separating them. This CDR3 is built from 15 residues. Germline assignment: CDR1 MNHEY and CDR2 SVGAGI.

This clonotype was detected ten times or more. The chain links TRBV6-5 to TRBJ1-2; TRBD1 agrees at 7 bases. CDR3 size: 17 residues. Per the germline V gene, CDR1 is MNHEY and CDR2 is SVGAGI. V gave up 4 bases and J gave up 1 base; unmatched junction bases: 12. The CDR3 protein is CASSSGTAQVRNYGYTF. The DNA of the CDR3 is TGTGCCAGCAGTTCCGGGACAGCTCAAGTTCGTAACTATGGCTACACCTTC.

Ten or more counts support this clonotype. CDR3 in DNA: TGTGCCAGCACCCCCCGACAGACAGATACGCAGTATTTT. Protein: CASTPRQTDTQYF. This sequence joins TRBV12-3 or TRBV12-4 and TRBJ2-3; D is perhaps TRBD1 (5 bases). Trimming removed 7 bases from V and 3 bases from J, with 11 bases in between. The CDR3 sequence is 13 residues long.

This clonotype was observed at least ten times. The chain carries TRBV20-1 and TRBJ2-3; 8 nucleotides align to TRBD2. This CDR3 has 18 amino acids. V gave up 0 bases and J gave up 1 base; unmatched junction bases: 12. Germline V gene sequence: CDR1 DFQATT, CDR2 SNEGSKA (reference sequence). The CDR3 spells CSARDLRMSGSRTDTQYF. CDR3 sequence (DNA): TGCAGTGCTAGAGATCTAAGAATGAGCGGGAGCCGCACAGATACGCAGTATTTT.

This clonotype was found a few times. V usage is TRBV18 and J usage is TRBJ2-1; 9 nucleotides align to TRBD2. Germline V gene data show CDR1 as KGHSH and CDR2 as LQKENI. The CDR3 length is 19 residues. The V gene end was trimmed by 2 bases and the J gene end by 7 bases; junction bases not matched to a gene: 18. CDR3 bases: TGTGCCAGCTCACCAGCCCGTGCTAGCGGGAATTTGGAGTGGAATGAGCAGTTCTTC. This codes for CASSPARASGNLEWNEQFF.

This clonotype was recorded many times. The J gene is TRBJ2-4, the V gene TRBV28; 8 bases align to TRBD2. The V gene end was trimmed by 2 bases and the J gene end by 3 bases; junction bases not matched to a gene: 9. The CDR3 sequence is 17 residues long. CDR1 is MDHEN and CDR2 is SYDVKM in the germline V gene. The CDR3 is CASSLRLLAGLKNIQYF. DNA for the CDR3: TGTGCCAGCAGTTTAAGGTTGCTAGCGGGCCTCAAAAACATTCAGTACTTC.

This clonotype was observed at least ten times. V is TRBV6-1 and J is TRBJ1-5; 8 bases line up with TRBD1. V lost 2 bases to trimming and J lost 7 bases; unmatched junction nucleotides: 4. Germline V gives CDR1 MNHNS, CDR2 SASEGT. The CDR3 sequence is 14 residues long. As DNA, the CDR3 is TGTGCCAGCAGTGAAAACCGGGACAGGCAGCCCCAGCATTTT. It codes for CASSENRDRQPQHF.

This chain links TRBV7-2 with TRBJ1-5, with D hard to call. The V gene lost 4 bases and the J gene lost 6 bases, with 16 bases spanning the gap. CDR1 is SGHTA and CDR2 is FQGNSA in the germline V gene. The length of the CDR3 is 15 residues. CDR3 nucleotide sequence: TGTGCCAGCAGCTCAATACGGGGTTCAATTCAGCCCCAGCATTTT. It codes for CASSSIRGSIQPQHF.

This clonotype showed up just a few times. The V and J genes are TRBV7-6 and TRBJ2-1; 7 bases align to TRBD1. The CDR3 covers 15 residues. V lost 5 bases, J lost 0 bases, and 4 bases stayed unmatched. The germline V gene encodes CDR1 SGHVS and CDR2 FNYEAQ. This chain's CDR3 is CASSPRGPSYNEQFF. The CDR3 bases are TGTGCCAGCAGCCCTAGGGGGCCCTCCTACAATGAGCAGTTCTTC.

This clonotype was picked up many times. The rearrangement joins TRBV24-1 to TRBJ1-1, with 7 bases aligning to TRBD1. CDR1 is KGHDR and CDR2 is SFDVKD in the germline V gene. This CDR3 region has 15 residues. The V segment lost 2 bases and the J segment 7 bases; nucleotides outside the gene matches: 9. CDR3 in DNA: TGTGCCACCAGTGATTCCAGACTCTACAGGGGTGAAGCTTTCTTT. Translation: CATSDSRLYRGEAFF.

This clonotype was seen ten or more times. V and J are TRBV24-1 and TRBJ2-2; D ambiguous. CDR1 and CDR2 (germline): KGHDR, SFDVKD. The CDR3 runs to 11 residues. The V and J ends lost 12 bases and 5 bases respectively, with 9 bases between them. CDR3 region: CAVGKTGELFF. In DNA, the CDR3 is TGTGCCGTCGGAAAAACCGGGGAGCTGTTTTTT.

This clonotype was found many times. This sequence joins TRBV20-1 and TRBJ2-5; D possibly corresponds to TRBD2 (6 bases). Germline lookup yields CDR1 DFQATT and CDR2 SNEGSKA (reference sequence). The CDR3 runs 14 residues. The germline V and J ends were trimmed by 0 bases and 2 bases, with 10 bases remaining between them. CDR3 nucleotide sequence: TGCAGTGCTAGAGATAGGAGGGGACAAGAGACCCAGTACTTC. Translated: CSARDRRGQETQYF.

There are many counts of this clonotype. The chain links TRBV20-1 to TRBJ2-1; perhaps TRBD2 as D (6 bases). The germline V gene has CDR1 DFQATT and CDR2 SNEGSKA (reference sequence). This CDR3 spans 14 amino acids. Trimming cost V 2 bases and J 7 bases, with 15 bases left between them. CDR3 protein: CSARNRLGGNEQFF. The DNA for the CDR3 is TGCAGTGCTAGAAATCGTCTGGGGGGTAATGAGCAGTTCTTC.

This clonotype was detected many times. Here the CDR3 DNA reads TGTGCCAGCAGGGGGTTCGAGGGCTACACCTTC. Residues: CASRGFEGYTF. The chain couples TRBV27 to TRBJ1-2; D gene unclear. Trimming left V 6 bases short and J 8 bases short, with 10 bases between. This CDR3 has 11 residues. Germline loops: CDR1 MNHEY, CDR2 SMNVEV (reference sequence).